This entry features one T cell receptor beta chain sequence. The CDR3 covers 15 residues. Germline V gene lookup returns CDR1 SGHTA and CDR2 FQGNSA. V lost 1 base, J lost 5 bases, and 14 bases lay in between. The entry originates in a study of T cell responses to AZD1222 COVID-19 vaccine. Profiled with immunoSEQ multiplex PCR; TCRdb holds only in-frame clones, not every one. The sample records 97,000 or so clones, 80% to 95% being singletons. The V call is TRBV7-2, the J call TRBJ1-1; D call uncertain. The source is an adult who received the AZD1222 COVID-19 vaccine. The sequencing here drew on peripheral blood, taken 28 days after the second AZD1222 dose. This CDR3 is CASSLGYIWGTEAFF. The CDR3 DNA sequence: TGTGCCAGCAGCTTAGGGTATATCTGGGGTACTGAAGCTTTCTTT.